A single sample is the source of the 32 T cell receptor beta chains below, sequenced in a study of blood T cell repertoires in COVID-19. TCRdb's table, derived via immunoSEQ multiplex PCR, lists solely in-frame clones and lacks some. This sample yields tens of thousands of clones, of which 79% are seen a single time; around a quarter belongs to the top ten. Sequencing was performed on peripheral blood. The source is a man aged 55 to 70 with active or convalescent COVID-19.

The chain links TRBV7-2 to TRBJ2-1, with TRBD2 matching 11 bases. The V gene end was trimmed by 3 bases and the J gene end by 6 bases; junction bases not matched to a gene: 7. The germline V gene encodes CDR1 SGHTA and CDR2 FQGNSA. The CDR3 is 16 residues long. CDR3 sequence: CASSLTLAGGPNEQFF. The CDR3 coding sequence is TGTGCCAGCAGCTTGACCCTAGCGGGGGGTCCCAATGAGCAGTTCTTC. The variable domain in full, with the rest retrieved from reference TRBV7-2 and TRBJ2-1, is GAGVSQSPSNKVTEKGKDVELRCDPISGHTALYWYRQSLGQGLEFLIYFQGNSAPDKSGLPSDRFSAERTGGSVSTLTIQRTQQEDSAVYLCASSLTLAGGPNEQFFGPGTRLTVL.

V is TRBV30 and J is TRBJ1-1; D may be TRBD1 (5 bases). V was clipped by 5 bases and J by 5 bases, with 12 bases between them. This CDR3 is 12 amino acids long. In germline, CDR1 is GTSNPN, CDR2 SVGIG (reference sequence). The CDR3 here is CAWLPGGTEAFF. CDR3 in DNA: TGTGCCTGGCTCCCGGGGGGTACTGAAGCTTTCTTT.

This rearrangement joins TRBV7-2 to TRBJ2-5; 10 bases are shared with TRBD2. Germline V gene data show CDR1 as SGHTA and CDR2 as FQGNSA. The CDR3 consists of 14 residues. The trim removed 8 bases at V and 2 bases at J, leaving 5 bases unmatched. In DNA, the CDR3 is TGTGCCAGCGGAGTTAGCGGGGGGCAAGAGACCCAGTACTTC. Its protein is CASGVSGGQETQYF.

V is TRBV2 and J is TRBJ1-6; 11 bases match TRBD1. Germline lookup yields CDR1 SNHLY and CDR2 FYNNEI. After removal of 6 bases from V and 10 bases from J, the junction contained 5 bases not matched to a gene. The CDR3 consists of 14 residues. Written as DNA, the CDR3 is TGTGCCAGCAGCCCCGGGACAGGGGGATCACCCCTCCACTTT. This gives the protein CASSPGTGGSPLHF.

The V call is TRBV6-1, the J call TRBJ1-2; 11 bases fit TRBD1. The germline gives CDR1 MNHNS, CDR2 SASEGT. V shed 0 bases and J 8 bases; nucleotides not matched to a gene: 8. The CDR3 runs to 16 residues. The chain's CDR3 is CASSEAWTGGAGGYTF. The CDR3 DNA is TGTGCCAGCAGTGAAGCGTGGACAGGGGGCGCTGGGGGCTACACCTTC.

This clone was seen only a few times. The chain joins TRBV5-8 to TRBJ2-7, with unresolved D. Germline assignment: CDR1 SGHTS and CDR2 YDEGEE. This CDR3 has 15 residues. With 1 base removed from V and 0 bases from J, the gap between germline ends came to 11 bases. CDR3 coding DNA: TGTGCCAGCAGCTTGAAACATCGCAACTCCTACGAGCAGTACTTC. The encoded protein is CASSLKHRNSYEQYF.

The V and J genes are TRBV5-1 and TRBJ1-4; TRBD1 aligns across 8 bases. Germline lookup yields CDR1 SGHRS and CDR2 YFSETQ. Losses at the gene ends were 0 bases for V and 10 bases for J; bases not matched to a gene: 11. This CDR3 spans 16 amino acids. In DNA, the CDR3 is TGCGCCAGCAGCTTGGAAGGGGGGACAGGCTTCTCAAAACTGTTTTTT. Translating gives CASSLEGGTGFSKLFF.

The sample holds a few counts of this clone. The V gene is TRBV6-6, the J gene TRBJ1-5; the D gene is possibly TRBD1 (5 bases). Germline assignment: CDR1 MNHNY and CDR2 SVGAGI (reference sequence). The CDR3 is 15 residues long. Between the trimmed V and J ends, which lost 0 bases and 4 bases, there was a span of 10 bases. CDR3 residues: CASSYSQGVNQPQHF. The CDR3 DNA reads TGTGCCAGCAGTTACTCCCAGGGCGTAAATCAGCCCCAGCATTTT.

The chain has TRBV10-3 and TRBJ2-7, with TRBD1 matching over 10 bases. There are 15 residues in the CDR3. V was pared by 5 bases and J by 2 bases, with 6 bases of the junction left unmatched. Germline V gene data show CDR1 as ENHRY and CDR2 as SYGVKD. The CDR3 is CAISRGQGSPYEQYF. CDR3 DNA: TGTGCCATCAGTAGGGGACAGGGGTCCCCCTACGAGCAGTACTTC.

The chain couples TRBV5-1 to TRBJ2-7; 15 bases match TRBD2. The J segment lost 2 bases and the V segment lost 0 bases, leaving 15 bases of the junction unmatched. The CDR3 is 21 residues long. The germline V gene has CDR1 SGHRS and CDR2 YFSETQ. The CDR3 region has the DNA TGCGCCAGCAGCTTGGGGACTAGCGGGGGGGCTTTAACGGGCCTTCCCTACGAGCAGTACTTC. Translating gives CASSLGTSGGALTGLPYEQYF.

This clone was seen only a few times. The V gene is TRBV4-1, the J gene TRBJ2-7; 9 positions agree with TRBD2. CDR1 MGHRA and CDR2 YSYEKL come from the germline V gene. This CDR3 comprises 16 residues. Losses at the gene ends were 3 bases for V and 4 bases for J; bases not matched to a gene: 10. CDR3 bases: TGCGCCAGCAGCCATCCCCTAGCGGGGAACAGATACGAGCAGTACTTC. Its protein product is CASSHPLAGNRYEQYF.

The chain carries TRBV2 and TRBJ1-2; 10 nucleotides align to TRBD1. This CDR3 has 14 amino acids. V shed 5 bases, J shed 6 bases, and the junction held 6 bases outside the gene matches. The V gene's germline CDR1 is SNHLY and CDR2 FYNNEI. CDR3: CASSNGQGGDGYTF. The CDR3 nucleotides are TGTGCCAGCAGTAACGGACAGGGGGGGGATGGCTACACCTTC.

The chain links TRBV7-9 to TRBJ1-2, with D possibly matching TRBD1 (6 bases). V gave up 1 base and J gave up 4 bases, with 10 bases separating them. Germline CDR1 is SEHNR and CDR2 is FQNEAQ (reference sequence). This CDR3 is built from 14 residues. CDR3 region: CASSLVQGLYGYTF. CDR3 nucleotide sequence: TGTGCCAGCAGCTTAGTTCAGGGGCTCTATGGCTACACCTTC.

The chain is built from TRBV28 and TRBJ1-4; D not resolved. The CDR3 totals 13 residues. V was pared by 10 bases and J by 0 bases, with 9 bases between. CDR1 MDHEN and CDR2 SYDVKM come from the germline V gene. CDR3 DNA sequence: TGTGCCACAAAAGACACAACTAATGAAAAACTGTTTTTT. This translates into CATKDTTNEKLFF.

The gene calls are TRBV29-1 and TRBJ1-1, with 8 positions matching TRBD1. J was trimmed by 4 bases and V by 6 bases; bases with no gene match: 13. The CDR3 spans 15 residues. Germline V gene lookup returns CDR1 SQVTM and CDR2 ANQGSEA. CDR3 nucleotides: TGCAGCGTCGCCGGGAACAGGGGGAAGCCCACTGAAGCTTTCTTT. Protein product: CSVAGNRGKPTEAFF.

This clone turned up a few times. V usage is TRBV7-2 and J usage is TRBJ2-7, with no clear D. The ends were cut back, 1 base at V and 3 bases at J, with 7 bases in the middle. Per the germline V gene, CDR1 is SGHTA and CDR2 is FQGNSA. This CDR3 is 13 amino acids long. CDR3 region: CASSLVRNYEQYF. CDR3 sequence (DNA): TGTGCCAGCAGCTTAGTCAGGAACTACGAGCAGTACTTC.

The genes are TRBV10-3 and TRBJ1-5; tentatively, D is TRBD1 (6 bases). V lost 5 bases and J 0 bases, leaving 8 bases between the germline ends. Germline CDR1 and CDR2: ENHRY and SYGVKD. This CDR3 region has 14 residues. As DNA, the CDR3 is TGTGCCATCAGTTCAGGGGTTAGCAATCAGCCCCAGCATTTT. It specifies CAISSGVSNQPQHF.

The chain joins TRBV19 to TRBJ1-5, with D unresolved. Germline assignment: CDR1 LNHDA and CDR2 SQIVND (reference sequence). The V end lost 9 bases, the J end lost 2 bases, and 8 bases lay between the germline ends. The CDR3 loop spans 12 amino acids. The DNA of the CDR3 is TGTGCCAGCCGGTTCGGCAATCAGCCCCAGCATTTT. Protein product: CASRFGNQPQHF.

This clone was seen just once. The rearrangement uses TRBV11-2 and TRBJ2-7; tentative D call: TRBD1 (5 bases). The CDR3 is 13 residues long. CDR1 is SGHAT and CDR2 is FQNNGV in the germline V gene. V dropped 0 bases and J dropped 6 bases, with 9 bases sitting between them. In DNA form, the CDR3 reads TGTGCCAGCAGCTTAGACAGGGAAACCGAGCAGTACTTC. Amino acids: CASSLDRETEQYF.

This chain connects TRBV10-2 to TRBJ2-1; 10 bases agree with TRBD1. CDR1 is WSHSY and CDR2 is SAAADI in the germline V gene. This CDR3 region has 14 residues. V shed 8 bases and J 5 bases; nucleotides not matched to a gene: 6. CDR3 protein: CASGGTGVNNEQFF. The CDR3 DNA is TGCGCCAGCGGGGGGACAGGGGTTAACAATGAGCAGTTCTTC.

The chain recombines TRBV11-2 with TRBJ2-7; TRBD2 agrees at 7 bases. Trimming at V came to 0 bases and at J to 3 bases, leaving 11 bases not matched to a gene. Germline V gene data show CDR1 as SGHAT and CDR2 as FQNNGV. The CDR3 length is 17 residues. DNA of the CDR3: TGTGCCAGCAGCTTAGAAATGGGAGCGACTAGCCACTACGAGCAGTACTTC. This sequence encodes CASSLEMGATSHYEQYF.

The CDR3 DNA reads as TGTGCCAGTAGCCATCAGGGGGCTGGTCAGCCCCAGCATTTT. Residues: CASSHQGAGQPQHF. This rearrangement joins TRBV19 to TRBJ1-5, with 8 bases aligning to TRBD1. Trimming cost V 6 bases and J 6 bases; bases outside gene matches: 7. Germline V gene data show CDR1 as LNHDA and CDR2 as SQIVND (reference sequence). The CDR3 contains 14 residues.

The CDR3 loop reads CASRTSGASSYNEQFF. In nucleotides, the CDR3 is TGTGCCAGTAGGACTAGCGGGGCGAGCTCCTACAATGAGCAGTTCTTC. This chain connects TRBV19 to TRBJ2-1, with 11 nucleotides matching TRBD2. CDR1 and CDR2 (germline): LNHDA, SQIVND (reference sequence). Germline trimming cut 6 bases from V and 0 bases from J; bases unmatched to any gene: 4. This CDR3 contains 16 residues. Using reference TRBV19 and TRBJ2-1 for the parts outside the CDR3, the full variable domain is DGGITQSPKYLFRKEGQNVTLSCEQNLNHDAMYWYRQDPGQGLRLIYYSQIVNDFQKGDIAEGYSVSREKKESFPLTVTSAQKNPTAFYLCASRTSGASSYNEQFFGPGTRLTVL.

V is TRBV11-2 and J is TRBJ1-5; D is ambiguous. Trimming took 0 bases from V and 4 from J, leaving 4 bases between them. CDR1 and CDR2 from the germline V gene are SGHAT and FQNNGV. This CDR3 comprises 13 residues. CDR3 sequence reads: CASSLDLNQPQHF. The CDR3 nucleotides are TGTGCCAGCAGCTTAGATCTGAATCAGCCCCAGCATTTT.

CDR3 coding DNA: TGCGCCAGCAGCTCGGTACAGGGGGTAAAGGCTGAAGCTTTCTTT. Protein: CASSSVQGVKAEAFF. The rearrangement joins TRBV5-1 to TRBJ1-1; the match to TRBD1 covers 8 bases. From germline, CDR1 is SGHRS and CDR2 YFSETQ. CDR3 length: 15 amino acids. J gave up 6 bases and V 3 bases, and 10 bases lay outside the gene matches.

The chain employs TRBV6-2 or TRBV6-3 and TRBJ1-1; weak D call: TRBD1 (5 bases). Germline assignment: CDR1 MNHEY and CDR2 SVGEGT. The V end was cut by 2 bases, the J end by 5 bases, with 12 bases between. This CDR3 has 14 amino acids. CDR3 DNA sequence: TGTGCCAGCAGTTACCTCACCGGGGGAACTGAAGCTTTCTTT. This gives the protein CASSYLTGGTEAFF.

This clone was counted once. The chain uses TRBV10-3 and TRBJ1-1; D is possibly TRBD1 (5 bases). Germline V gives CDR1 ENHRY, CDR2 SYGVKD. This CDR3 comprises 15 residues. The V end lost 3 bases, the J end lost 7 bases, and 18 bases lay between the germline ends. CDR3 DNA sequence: TGTGCCATCAGTGAAATTCAGGGTCGGACGGGTGAAGCTTTCTTT. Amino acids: CAISEIQGRTGEAFF.

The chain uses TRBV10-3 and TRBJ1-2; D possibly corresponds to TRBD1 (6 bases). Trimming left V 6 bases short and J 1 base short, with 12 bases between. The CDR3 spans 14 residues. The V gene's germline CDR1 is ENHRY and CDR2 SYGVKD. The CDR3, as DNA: TGTGCCATCAGAGGACAGACTTATAACTATGGCTACACCTTC. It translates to CAIRGQTYNYGYTF.

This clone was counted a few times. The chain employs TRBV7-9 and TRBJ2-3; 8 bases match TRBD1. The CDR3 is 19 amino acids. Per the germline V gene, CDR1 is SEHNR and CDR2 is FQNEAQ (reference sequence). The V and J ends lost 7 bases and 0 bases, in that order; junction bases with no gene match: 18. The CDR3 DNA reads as TGTGCCAGCAACACCCCCGGACAGGGTAGCGGCGGCAGCACAGATACGCAGTATTTT. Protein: CASNTPGQGSGGSTDTQYF. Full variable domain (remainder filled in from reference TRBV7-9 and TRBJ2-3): DTGVSQNPRHKITKRGQNVTFRCDPISEHNRLYWYRQTLGQGPEFLTYFQNEAQLEKSRLLSDRFSAERPKGSFSTLEIQRTEQGDSAMYLCASNTPGQGSGGSTDTQYFGPGTRLTVL.

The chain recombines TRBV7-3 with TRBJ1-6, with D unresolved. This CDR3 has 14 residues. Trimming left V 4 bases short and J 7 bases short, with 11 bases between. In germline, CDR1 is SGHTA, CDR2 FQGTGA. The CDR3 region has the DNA TGTGCCAGCAGCTCACTAGGATTGAATTCACCCCTCCACTTT. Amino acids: CASSSLGLNSPLHF.

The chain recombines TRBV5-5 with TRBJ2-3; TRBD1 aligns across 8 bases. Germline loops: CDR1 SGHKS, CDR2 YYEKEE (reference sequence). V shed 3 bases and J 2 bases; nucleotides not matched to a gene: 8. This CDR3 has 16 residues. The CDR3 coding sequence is TGTGCCAGCAGCTCCACACCGACAGGGGCCACAGATACGCAGTATTTT. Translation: CASSSTPTGATDTQYF.

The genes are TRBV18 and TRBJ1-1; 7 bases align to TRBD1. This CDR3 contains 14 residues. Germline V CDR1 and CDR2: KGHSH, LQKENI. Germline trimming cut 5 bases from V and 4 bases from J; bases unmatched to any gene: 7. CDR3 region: CASSGIRQGTEAFF. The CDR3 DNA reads TGTGCCAGCTCAGGCATCCGACAGGGCACTGAAGCTTTCTTT.